This is a list of T cell receptor beta chains from one sample in a study of blood T cell repertoires in COVID-19. Generated by immunoSEQ multiplex PCR, the TCRdb table keeps only in-frame clones and is missing some. The table lists 70,000 to 95,000 clones, 88% of them singletons, with 7.5% to 10% in the top ten. Material: peripheral blood. These receptors were collected from a woman in her 70s with acute or convalescent COVID-19. The CDR3 runs from the conserved cysteine through the conserved F or W. The D gene is left open where the match is weak.

CASSLDGWPIHGTGGRGTQYF TRBV28 21 TRBD1 TRBJ2-3
CSASSGLINTGELFF TRBV20-1 15 NA TRBJ2-2
CASSWTAGSNTEAFF TRBV5-1 15 NA TRBJ1-1
CASSPTSGSSADTQYF TRBV5-4 16 TRBD2 TRBJ2-3
CASRSPGQFLQYF TRBV6-5 13 NA TRBJ2-4
CATSDPGQPNQPQHF TRBV24-1 15 NA TRBJ1-5
CASSLRSTYNEQFF TRBV7-9 14 NA TRBJ2-1
CASSLKWREGLGETQYF TRBV5-1 17 TRBD2 TRBJ2-5
CASSGPNGNTIYF TRBV5-1 13 NA TRBJ1-3
CASMRTSGYEQYF TRBV6-5 13 TRBD2 TRBJ2-7
CSVERGRIKQETQYF TRBV29-1 15 NA TRBJ2-5
CASSTGTVGGTNYGYTF TRBV7-2 17 NA TRBJ1-2
CASSLGLAGAYEQFF TRBV14 15 TRBD2 TRBJ2-1
CASSSISAGNNSPLHF TRBV5-1 16 NA TRBJ1-6
CASSLEGGGAYNEQFF TRBV11-1 16 TRBD2 TRBJ2-1
CASSLGPKNQPQHF TRBV7-8 14 NA TRBJ1-5
CASSTRTEVSNQPQHF TRBV21-1 16 NA TRBJ1-5
CASSITGSSYEQYF TRBV19 14 NA TRBJ2-7
CASSFNRTYNEQFF TRBV5-4 14 NA TRBJ2-1
CASSDPRDRKALVLYEQYF TRBV6-1 19 TRBD1 TRBJ2-7
CSASHYRGGAYGYTF TRBV20-1 15 TRBD1 TRBJ1-2
CASSDMTENTGELFF TRBV5-6 15 NA TRBJ2-2
CASSVYQQGYAYEQYF TRBV6-1 16 NA TRBJ2-7
CASSPQLRVEQYF TRBV18 13 NA TRBJ2-7
CASSGQGEKLFF TRBV2 12 TRBD1 TRBJ1-4
CASNYGLAVNTGELFF TRBV6-5 16 TRBD2 TRBJ2-2
CASSGREKETQYF TRBV2 13 NA TRBJ2-5
CAISRTGGKNTEAFF TRBV10-3 15 TRBD1 TRBJ1-1
CASSPTSGIRFEQFF TRBV7-3 15 TRBD2 TRBJ2-1
CSARGPPDYEQYF TRBV29-1 13 NA TRBJ2-7
CASSPRGGAGQPQHF TRBV18 15 NA TRBJ1-5
CASRKVLSTEAFF TRBV28 13 NA TRBJ1-1
CASSIEITSHFEQYF TRBV19 15 NA TRBJ2-7
CASSRQQTGNHEQYF TRBV14 15 TRBD1 TRBJ2-7
CASRTYQHPPAGGYYNEQFF TRBV27 20 TRBD2 TRBJ2-1
CASTYPPPGQGIGYTF TRBV5-5 16 TRBD1 TRBJ1-2
CSVEEKETQYF TRBV29-1 11 NA TRBJ2-5
CASSQRDRGPNTEAFF TRBV4-1 16 TRBD1 TRBJ1-1
CASRATSGSYNEQFF TRBV6-5 15 TRBD2 TRBJ2-1
CATSRIRGRLTGNEQFF TRBV15 17 TRBD1 TRBJ2-1
CASSAAENNSPLHF TRBV7-9 14 NA TRBJ1-6
CASSVGVGTKGETQYF TRBV9 16 TRBD2 TRBJ2-5